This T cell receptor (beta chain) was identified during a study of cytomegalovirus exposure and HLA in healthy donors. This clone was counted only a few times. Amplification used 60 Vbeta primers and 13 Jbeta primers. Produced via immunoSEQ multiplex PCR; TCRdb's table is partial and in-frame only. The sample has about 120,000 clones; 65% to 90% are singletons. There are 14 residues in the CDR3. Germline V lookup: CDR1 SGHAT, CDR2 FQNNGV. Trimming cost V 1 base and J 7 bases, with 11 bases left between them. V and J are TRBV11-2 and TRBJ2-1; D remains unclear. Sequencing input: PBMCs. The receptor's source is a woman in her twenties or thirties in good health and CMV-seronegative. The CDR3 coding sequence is TGTGCCAGCAGCTTAGGGGCCCGATTGAATGAGCAGTTCTTC. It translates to CASSLGARLNEQFF.